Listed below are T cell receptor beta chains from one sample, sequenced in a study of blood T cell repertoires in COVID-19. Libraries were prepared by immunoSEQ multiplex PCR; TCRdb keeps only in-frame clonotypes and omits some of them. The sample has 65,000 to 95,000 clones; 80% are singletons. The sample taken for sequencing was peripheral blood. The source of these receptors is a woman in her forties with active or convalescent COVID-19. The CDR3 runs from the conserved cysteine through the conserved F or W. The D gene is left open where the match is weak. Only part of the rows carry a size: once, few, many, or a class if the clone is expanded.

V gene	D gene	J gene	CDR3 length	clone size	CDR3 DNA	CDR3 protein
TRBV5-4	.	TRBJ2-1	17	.	TGTGCCAGCAGCTTGGCCGAACGGAGGGGCTCCTACAATGAGCAGTTCTTC	CASSLAERRGSYNEQFF
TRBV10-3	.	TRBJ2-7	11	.	TGTGCCATCACCAGGGGTTACGAGCAGTACTTC	CAITRGYEQYF
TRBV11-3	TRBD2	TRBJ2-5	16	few	TGTGCCAGCAGCTTAGGGACTAGCGGATTCCAAGAGACCCAGTACTTC	CASSLGTSGFQETQYF
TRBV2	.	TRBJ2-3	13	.	TGTGCCAGCAGTGAGGGGGGAAGAGATACGCAGTATTTT	CASSEGGRDTQYF
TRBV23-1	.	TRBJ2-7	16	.	TGCGCCAGCAGTCAATCTGATCAGGGGCCCTCCTACGAGCAGTACTTC	CASSQSDQGPSYEQYF
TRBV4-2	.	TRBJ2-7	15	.	TGTGCCAGCAGCCAAGATCGTTCTACCTCCTACGAGCAGTACTTC	CASSQDRSTSYEQYF
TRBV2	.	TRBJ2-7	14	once	TGTGCCAGCAGTACCACACAGGGCCAGGGGGAGCAGTACTTC	CASSTTQGQGEQYF
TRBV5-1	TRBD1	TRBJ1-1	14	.	TGCGCCAGCAGCCGCGGGACAGTGAACACTGAAGCTTTCTTT	CASSRGTVNTEAFF
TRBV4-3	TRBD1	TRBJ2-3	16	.	TGCGCCAGCAGCCAAGATGAGGGACAGCCCCCAGATACGCAGTATTTT	CASSQDEGQPPDTQYF
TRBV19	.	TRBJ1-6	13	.	TGTGCCAGTAGTACCAGACTCCATTCACCCCTCCACTTT	CASSTRLHSPLHF
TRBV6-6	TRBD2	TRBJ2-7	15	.	TGTGCCAGCACCCAGGGACTAGCGGGAGTCAGCGAGCAGTACTTC	CASTQGLAGVSEQYF
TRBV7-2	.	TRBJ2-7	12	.	TGTGCCAGCAGCTTAGTTCCCAGGGAGCAGTACTTC	CASSLVPREQYF
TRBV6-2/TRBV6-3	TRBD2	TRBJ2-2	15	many	TGTGCCAGCAGTTCCCCACTAGCGGACACCGGGGAGCTGTTTTTT	CASSSPLADTGELFF
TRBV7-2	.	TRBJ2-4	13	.	TGTGCCAGCAGCCAACAGGGAAAAAACATTCAGTACTTC	CASSQQGKNIQYF
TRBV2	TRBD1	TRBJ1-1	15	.	TGTGCCAGCACGTGGGACAGCACTATGAACACTGAAGCTTTCTTT	CASTWDSTMNTEAFF
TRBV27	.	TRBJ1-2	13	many	TGTGCCAGCAGTTTTCTAGATAGAAAGCGCTACACCTTC	CASSFLDRKRYTF
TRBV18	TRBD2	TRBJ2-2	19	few	TGTGCCAGCTCACTCCAGAGGACTAGCGGGTACACGAACACCGGGGAGCTGTTTTTT	CASSLQRTSGYTNTGELFF
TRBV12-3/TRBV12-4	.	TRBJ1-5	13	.	TGTGCCAGCAGTTCAGTCACCAATCAGCCCCAGCATTTT	CASSSVTNQPQHF
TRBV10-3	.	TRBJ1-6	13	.	TGTGCCATCAGTGCGACTCCTAATTCACCCCTCCACTTT	CAISATPNSPLHF